This TCR beta chain was sequenced in a study of T cell responses to AZD1222 COVID-19 vaccine. About this clone: Antigen specificity is unknown.

Study results and caveats: Close to half of all spike-specific TCRs reportedly target regions of the variants that are unmutated. Clonal diversity was possibly underestimated; the donors were predominantly white British and more often female. Baseline seropositivity characterized only 5 to 7 AZD1222 recipients.

The table came from immunoSEQ multiplex PCR; TCRdb's copy has only in-frame clones and leaves some out. The repertoire has some 150,000 clones, approximately 90% of them found once; the top ten carry approximately 1.5%. Germline V gene sequence: CDR1 SGHRS, CDR2 YFSETQ. V lost 0 bases to trimming and J lost 7 bases, with 7 bases between them. The CDR3 totals 13 residues. The sample in question was peripheral blood, obtained 28 days after the second AZD1222 dose. The gene calls are TRBV5-1 and TRBJ2-2; maybe TRBD1 (5 bases). The receptor's source is an adult who received the AZD1222 COVID-19 vaccine. The CDR3: CASSLDDSGELFF. The CDR3 DNA sequence: TGCGCCAGCAGCTTGGACGACAGCGGGGAGCTGTTTTTT.